The clone carrying this T cell receptor beta chain was seen a few times. This sample was included in a study of low-dose radiotherapy and immunotherapy resistance in tumors. Study at large: A dose of 0.5 Gy per fraction was delivered to Cohort 1 every 2 weeks, for a total of 6.5 Gy.

Gene-specific TRAV and TRBV primers were used for first-strand cDNA, covering alpha and beta chains. TCRs were put through 20 to 25 PCR cycles of amplification with Phusion. A constant-region primer and the V-primer adapter served as the primer pair. TCRdb itself ran the reads through MiXCR, one entry per CDR3 protein. The data contain tens of thousands of distinct CDR3 sequences, approximately 26% of them singletons. The time point is: before trial treatment. Every donor was treated with nivolumab, ipilimumab, aspirin, low-dose cyclophosphamide and also low-dose radiotherapy. This TCR was sampled from a male donor with prostate cancer. This material consisted of PBMCs, taken before treatment.

The CDR3 DNA is TGTGCCAGCAGACCGGGACTAGCGGGAGGTGAGCAGTTCTTC. The encoded protein is CASRPGLAGGEQFF. The chain carries TRBV6-2 or TRBV6-3 and TRBJ2-1; 15 bases align to TRBD2. This CDR3 has 14 residues. J gave up 9 bases and V 6 bases, and 3 bases lay outside the gene matches. Germline loops: CDR1 MNHEY, CDR2 SVGEGT.